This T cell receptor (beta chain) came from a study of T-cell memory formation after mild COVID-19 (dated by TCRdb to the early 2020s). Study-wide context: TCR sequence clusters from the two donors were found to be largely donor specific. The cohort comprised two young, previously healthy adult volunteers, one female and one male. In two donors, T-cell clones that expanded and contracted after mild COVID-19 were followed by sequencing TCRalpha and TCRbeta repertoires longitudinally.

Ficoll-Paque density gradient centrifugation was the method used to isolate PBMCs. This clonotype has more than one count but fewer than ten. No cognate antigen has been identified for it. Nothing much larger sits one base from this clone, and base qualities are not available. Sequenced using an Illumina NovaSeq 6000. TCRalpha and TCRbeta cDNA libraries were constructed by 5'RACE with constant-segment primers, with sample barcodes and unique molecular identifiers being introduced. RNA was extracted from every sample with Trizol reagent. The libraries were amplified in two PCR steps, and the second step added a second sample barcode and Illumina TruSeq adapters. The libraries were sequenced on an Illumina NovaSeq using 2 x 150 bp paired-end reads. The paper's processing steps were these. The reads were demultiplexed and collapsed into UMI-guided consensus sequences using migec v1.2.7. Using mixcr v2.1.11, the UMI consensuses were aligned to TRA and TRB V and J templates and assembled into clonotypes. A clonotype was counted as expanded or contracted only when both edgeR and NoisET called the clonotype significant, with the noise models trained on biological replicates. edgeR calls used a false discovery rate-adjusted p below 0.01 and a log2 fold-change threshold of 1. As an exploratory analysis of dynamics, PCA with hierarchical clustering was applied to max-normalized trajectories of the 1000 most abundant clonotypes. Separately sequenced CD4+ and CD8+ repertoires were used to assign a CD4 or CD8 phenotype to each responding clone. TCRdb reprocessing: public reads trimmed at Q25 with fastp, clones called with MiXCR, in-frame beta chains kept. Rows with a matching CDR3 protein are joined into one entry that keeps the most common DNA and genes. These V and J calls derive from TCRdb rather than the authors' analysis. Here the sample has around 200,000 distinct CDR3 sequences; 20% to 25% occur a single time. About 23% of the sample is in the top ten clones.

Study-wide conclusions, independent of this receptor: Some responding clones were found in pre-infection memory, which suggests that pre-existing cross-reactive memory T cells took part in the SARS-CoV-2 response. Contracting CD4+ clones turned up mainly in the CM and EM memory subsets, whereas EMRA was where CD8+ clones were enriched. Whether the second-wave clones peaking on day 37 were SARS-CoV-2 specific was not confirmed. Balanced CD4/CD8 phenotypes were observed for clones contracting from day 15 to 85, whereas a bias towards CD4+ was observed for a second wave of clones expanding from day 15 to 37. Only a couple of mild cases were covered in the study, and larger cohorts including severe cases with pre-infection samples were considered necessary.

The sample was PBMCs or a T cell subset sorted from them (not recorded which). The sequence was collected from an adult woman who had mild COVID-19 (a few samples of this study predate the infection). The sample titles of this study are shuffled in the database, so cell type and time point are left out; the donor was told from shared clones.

The CDR3 sequence is CSVEAGRGHETQYF. The DNA sequence is TGCAGCGTTGAAGCGGGTCGGGGGCATGAGACCCAGTACTTC. This sequence uses TRBV29-1 and TRBJ2-5; the D segment might be TRBD1 or TRBD2, since each matches 6 bases. The junction shows trimming of 1 base on V and 5 bases on J, plus 14 bases between the germline ends. The CDR3 runs 14 residues from the cysteine to the phenylalanine. The only DNA kept is the CDR3, 42 bases in frame from the first base. CDR1 SQVTM and CDR2 ANQGSEA are derived from the germline V gene.